Each of the 19 T cell receptor beta chains below was sequenced from the same sample in a study of T cell repertoires in cytomegalovirus infection. TCRdb reprocessed the reads via MiXCR and lists one record per CDR3 protein. The data show some 800,000 distinct CDR3 sequences, approximately 29% seen once. No antigens are known for them. The starting material was cultured CD8+ T cells from PBMCs, obtained from culture after CMV antigen stimulation. The receptors stem from a human donor in good health (CMV status not recorded). Some clones in this sample may be carry-over from other donors' samples.

This clonotype showed up just a few times. The J gene is TRBJ2-3, the V gene TRBV6-2 or TRBV6-3; D ambiguous. V was shortened by 2 bases and J by 2 bases, with 8 bases between the two germline ends. The CDR3 spans 14 residues. Germline V gene sequence: CDR1 MNHEY, CDR2 SVGEGT. The CDR3 here is CASSYTPYTDTQYF. Here the CDR3 DNA reads TGTGCCAGCAGTTACACTCCCTACACAGATACGCAGTATTTT.

The table lists this clonotype with a few counts. V gene TRBV6-2 or TRBV6-3 combines with J gene TRBJ2-1; D possibly corresponds to TRBD2 (6 bases). CDR1 is MNHEY, CDR2 SVGEGT, per germline. V lost 4 bases and J lost 6, with 7 bases in between. The CDR3 is 12 residues long. CDR3 in DNA: TGTGCCAGCAGTTTACTAGCCAATGAGCAGTTCTTC. It is translated as CASSLLANEQFF.

This chain connects TRBV12-3 or TRBV12-4 to TRBJ1-2; D remains unclear. The length of the CDR3 is 14 residues. V lost 7 bases to trimming and J lost 0 bases, with 12 bases between them. CDR3 DNA sequence: TGTGCCAGCACTTGGGTTTCAGCTAACTATGGCTACACCTTC. Translated, it gives CASTWVSANYGYTF.

The chain carries TRBV7-6 and TRBJ2-2, with a tentative D call TRBD1 (5 bases). The CDR3 has 13 residues. Germline V CDR1 and CDR2: SGHVS, FNYEAQ. Trimming took 5 bases from V and 8 from J, leaving 12 bases between them. DNA for the CDR3: TGTGCCAGCAGCGGGCAGGGATGGGGGGAGCTGTTTTTT. It specifies CASSGQGWGELFF.

The V call is TRBV20-1, the J call TRBJ1-6, with D unresolved. V dropped 3 bases and J dropped 0 bases, with 9 bases sitting between them. The V gene's germline CDR1 is DFQATT and CDR2 SNEGSKA (reference sequence). The length of the CDR3 is 15 residues. The CDR3 protein is CSASPESSYNSPLHF. The CDR3 DNA follows: TGCAGTGCTAGCCCGGAGAGCTCCTATAATTCACCCCTCCACTTT.

The V gene is TRBV19, the J gene TRBJ2-5; D is unclear. The CDR3 is 14 residues long. CDR1 LNHDA and CDR2 SQIVND come from the germline V gene (reference sequence). V dropped 4 bases and J dropped 5 bases, with 14 bases sitting between them. The chain's CDR3 is CASSTGLYLETQYF. The CDR3 DNA is TGTGCCAGTAGTACGGGTCTATACCTGGAGACCCAGTACTTC.

This clonotype was counted ten times or more. The gene calls are TRBV12-3 or TRBV12-4 and TRBJ1-5; D not resolved. V lost 5 bases, J lost 6 bases, and 8 bases lay in between. This CDR3 is built from 12 residues. CDR3 sequence (DNA): TGTGCCAGCAGTCCCTCACCTCAGCCCCAGCATTTT. Translation gives CASSPSPQPQHF.

The rearrangement links TRBV25-1 to TRBJ1-1; no definite D call. This CDR3 region has 13 residues. The V gene's germline CDR1 is MGHDK and CDR2 SYGVNS. Trimming took off 3 bases at V and 1 base at J, with 6 bases between the two ends. CDR3 protein: CASSDPQNTEAFF. CDR3 DNA: TGTGCCAGCAGTGATCCGCAGAACACTGAAGCTTTCTTT.

V and J are TRBV6-2 or TRBV6-3 and TRBJ1-2; TRBD1 matches at 10 bases. CDR3 length equals 14 residues. Germline CDR1 MNHEY, CDR2 SVGEGT. V dropped 8 bases and J dropped 3; count of bases not matched to a gene: 6. The CDR3 sequence is CASGTGEFDYGYTF. CDR3 bases: TGTGCCAGCGGGACAGGGGAATTTGACTATGGCTACACCTTC.

V gene TRBV2 combines with J gene TRBJ1-1, with D uncertain. Germline CDR1 SNHLY, CDR2 FYNNEI. With 5 bases removed from V and 0 bases from J, the gap between germline ends came to 7 bases. The CDR3 is made up of 13 amino acids. CDR3 nucleotide sequence: TGTGCCAGCAGTCGCAGCATGAACACTGAAGCTTTCTTT. It codes for CASSRSMNTEAFF.

Only a few counts were recorded for this clonotype. This chain links TRBV27 with TRBJ1-1; D gene uncertain. Germline CDR1 and CDR2: MNHEY and SMNVEV (reference sequence). The CDR3 has 14 residues. The germline V and J ends were trimmed by 6 bases and 4 bases, with 15 bases remaining between them. The CDR3 is CASRKGFMGTEAFF. CDR3 sequence (DNA): TGTGCCAGCAGGAAAGGGTTTATGGGCACTGAAGCTTTCTTT.

A remark on this clonotype: At one boundary the junction diverges from the germline segment, which might be a read error. The rearrangement uses TRBV6-1 and TRBJ2-1, with 10 bases that match TRBD2. The CDR3 is 16 residues long. Germline loops: CDR1 MNHNS, CDR2 SASEGT. CDR3 DNA sequence: TGTGCCAGCAGGGGCCTTAGCGGGGGGTCCTGCAATGAGCAGTTCTTC. This sequence encodes CASRGLSGGSCNEQFF.

V gene TRBV9 combines with J gene TRBJ2-1; D tentatively fits TRBD1 or TRBD2 (6 bases each). The V end was cut by 0 bases, the J end by 6 bases, with 10 bases between. This CDR3 is 14 amino acids long. Germline CDR1 reads SGDLS; CDR2 reads YYNGEE. The CDR3 nucleotides are TGTGCCAGCAGCGTAGCCAGGGGAGGCAATGAGCAGTTCTTC. The encoded protein is CASSVARGGNEQFF.

The genes are TRBV5-6 and TRBJ1-1, with no clear D. This CDR3 is built from 14 residues. The germline CDR1 and CDR2 sequences are SGHDT and YYEEEE. V was shortened by 2 bases and J by 2 bases, with 10 bases between the two germline ends. The CDR3 bases are TGTGCCAGCAGCTTCGGTTGGGGTAACACTGAAGCTTTCTTT. It specifies CASSFGWGNTEAFF.

This clonotype has at least ten counts. V and J are TRBV12-3 or TRBV12-4 and TRBJ2-4; perhaps TRBD1 as D (5 bases). Trimming removed 10 bases from V and 2 bases from J, with 18 bases in between. The CDR3 length is 15 residues. The CDR3 spells CATKGVWSTKNIQYF. The CDR3 nucleotides are TGTGCCACAAAAGGGGTCTGGAGTACCAAAAACATTCAGTACTTC.

This clonotype was counted a few times. The V and J genes are TRBV6-2 or TRBV6-3 and TRBJ1-1, with 8 bases aligning to TRBD1. Trimming removed 5 bases from V and 1 base from J; junction bases left unmatched: 9. The CDR3 totals 16 residues. Germline V gives CDR1 MNHEY, CDR2 SVGEGT. The CDR3 is CASSAGGQGGNTEAFF. Here the CDR3 DNA reads TGTGCCAGCAGTGCCGGCGGACAGGGAGGGAACACTGAAGCTTTCTTT.

The chain recombines TRBV2 with TRBJ1-1, with a weak D call TRBD1 (6 bases). This CDR3 is built from 15 residues. V was cut by 8 bases and J by 8 bases, with 24 bases left in between. CDR1 and CDR2 (germline): SNHLY, FYNNEI. The CDR3 loop is CASSGRGGDKAEAFF. The CDR3 bases are TGTGCCAGCTCCGGGAGGGGGGGAGATAAAGCCGAAGCTTTCTTT.

The rearrangement links TRBV6-5 to TRBJ2-5; D may be TRBD1 or TRBD2 (6 bases each). The length of the CDR3 is 15 residues. The germline V gene has CDR1 MNHEY and CDR2 SVGAGI. V was trimmed by 5 bases and J by 1 base, leaving 14 bases between them. The CDR3 DNA reads as TGTGCCAGCAGTCAGACGGGGGCCTTCCAAGAGACCCAGTACTTC. This sequence encodes CASSQTGAFQETQYF.

V usage is TRBV12-3 or TRBV12-4 and J usage is TRBJ2-3; 8 nucleotides line up with TRBD2. This CDR3 has 15 residues. The J segment lost 2 bases and the V segment lost 6 bases, leaving 7 bases of the junction unmatched. CDR3 in DNA: TGTGCCAGCAGGGGGGTAGCGGGGCCCACAGATACGCAGTATTTT. This gives the protein CASRGVAGPTDTQYF.